One sample yielded the 19 T cell receptor beta chains listed below, sequenced in a study of identical twins. TCRdb passed the 5' RACE reads through MiXCR, listing each CDR3 protein once. Here the sample spans a few hundred thousand distinct CDR3 sequences, 9% to 10% being singletons. What was sequenced was naive T cells sorted from blood. Receptors were obtained from a woman aged 45-65 years in good health.

In its sample, this clonotype was seen many times. The rearrangement links TRBV9 to TRBJ1-1; D ambiguous. V was pared by 4 bases and J by 4 bases, with 14 bases between. The CDR3 contains 14 residues. Per the germline V gene, CDR1 is SGDLS and CDR2 is YYNGEE. CDR3 in amino acids: CASSSIAPGTEAFF. In DNA form, the CDR3 reads TGTGCCAGCAGCTCCATTGCACCAGGCACTGAAGCTTTCTTT.

This clonotype showed up many times. The chain is built from TRBV5-5 and TRBJ2-3; perhaps TRBD1 as D (6 bases). The length of the CDR3 is 14 residues. The germline V gene encodes CDR1 SGHKS and CDR2 YYEKEE (reference sequence). The V gene lost 3 bases and the J gene lost 2 bases, with 10 bases spanning the gap. DNA of the CDR3: TGTGCCAGCAGCTGGGACATCACCACAGATACGCAGTATTTT. Its translation is CASSWDITTDTQYF.

This clonotype was detected a few times. This chain connects TRBV14 to TRBJ2-6; D may be TRBD2 (6 bases). The CDR3 extends over 16 amino acids. The germline CDR1 and CDR2 sequences are SGHDN and FVKESK. V was shortened by 1 base and J by 2 bases, with 9 bases between the two germline ends. For the CDR3, the DNA is TGTGCCAGCAGCCAAGTAGGGAGGCCTGGGGCCAACGTCCTGACTTTC. This sequence encodes CASSQVGRPGANVLTF. Full variable domain (rest looked up from reference TRBV14 and TRBJ2-6): EAGVTQFPSHSVIEKGQTVTLRCDPISGHDNLYWYRRVMGKEIKFLLHFVKESKQDESGMPNNRFLAERTGGTYSTLKVQPAELEDSGVYFCASSQVGRPGANVLTFGAGSRLTVL.

This clonotype showed up many times. CDR3 loop: CASSWEASFYGYTF. The CDR3, as DNA: TGTGCCAGCAGTTGGGAAGCTTCATTCTATGGCTACACCTTC. The rearrangement links TRBV14 to TRBJ1-2, with D hard to call. Per germline, CDR1 SGHDN and CDR2 FVKESK. The V end was cut by 6 bases, the J end by 4 bases, with 15 bases between. The CDR3 covers 14 residues.

This chain uses TRBV5-1 with TRBJ2-5; D is perhaps TRBD2 (5 bases). The germline CDR1 and CDR2 sequences are SGHRS and YFSETQ. This CDR3 spans 15 amino acids. V lost 0 bases to trimming and J lost 5 bases, with 14 bases between them. The CDR3 protein is CASSLGGGGMETQYF. The CDR3, as DNA: TGCGCCAGCAGCTTGGGCGGAGGTGGGATGGAGACCCAGTACTTC.

This clonotype was picked up a small number of times. V and J are TRBV5-6 and TRBJ2-7, with D unresolved. V was shortened by 4 bases and J by 3 bases, with 17 bases between the two germline ends. This CDR3 has 15 amino acids. From germline, CDR1 is SGHDT and CDR2 YYEEEE. Here the CDR3 reads CASSPGSTDGYEQYF. The CDR3 DNA follows: TGTGCCAGCAGCCCCGGGTCCACTGACGGCTACGAGCAGTACTTC.

With respect to this clonotype: No conserved phenylalanine or tryptophan ends this CDR3, so it is likely a read error. J is TRBJ2-3 and V is TRBV20-1, with a weak D call TRBD2 (6 bases). The CDR3 is made up of 15 amino acids. V lost 1 base to trimming and J lost 4 bases, with 15 bases between them. CDR1 and CDR2 (germline): DFQATT, SNEGSKA (reference sequence). As DNA, the CDR3 is TGCAGTGCTAGAGCCCCTAGCGCGGTGGCAGATACGCAGTATTCT. This codes for CSARAPSAVADTQYS.

The sample holds many counts of this clonotype. The chain employs TRBV2 and TRBJ1-2, with 8 bases identical to TRBD1. Germline V gene data show CDR1 as SNHLY and CDR2 as FYNNEI. With V trimmed by 0 bases and J by 8 bases, 5 bases remained unmatched. The CDR3 length is 14 residues. CDR3 region: CASSEAQGARGYTF. The CDR3, as DNA: TGTGCCAGCAGTGAAGCCCAGGGGGCGAGGGGCTACACCTTC.

This clonotype was seen repeatedly, ten times or more. V is TRBV7-2 and J is TRBJ2-7; TRBD2 is a possible D gene (5 bases). CDR1 and CDR2 (germline): SGHTA, FQGNSA. Trimming stripped 2 bases from V and 7 bases from J, with 15 bases between. The CDR3 is 14 residues long. CDR3 amino acids: CASSLSPLTGEQYF. DNA of the CDR3: TGTGCCAGCAGCTTAAGCCCACTCACGGGGGAGCAGTACTTC.

Regarding this clonotype: Just one base apart from a much larger clone, this may be a read error. This CDR3 is missing its conserved last phenylalanine or tryptophan, likely due to a read error. V is TRBV12-3 or TRBV12-4 and J is TRBJ1-5, with unresolved D. This CDR3 contains 15 residues. The germline V and J ends were trimmed by 1 base and 0 bases, with 7 bases remaining between them. CDR3 nucleotide sequence: TGTGCCAGCAGTTTAGGGGATTATAGCAATCAGCCCCAGCATCTT. Translation: CASSLGDYSNQPQHL.

This clonotype was found a few times. The chain carries TRBV15 and TRBJ1-1; no firm D call. Germline values: CDR1 LNHNV, CDR2 YYDKDF (reference sequence). Trimming removed 0 bases at V and 2 bases at J, with 10 bases between. This CDR3 is built from 15 residues. The CDR3 is CATSRDRAENTEAFF. CDR3 coding DNA: TGTGCCACCAGCAGAGATCGGGCGGAAAACACTGAAGCTTTCTTT.

The chain is built from TRBV10-3 and TRBJ2-5; D may be TRBD2 (6 bases). V was trimmed by 4 bases and J by 1 base, leaving 7 bases between them. This CDR3 spans 13 amino acids. CDR1 is ENHRY, CDR2 SYGVKD, per germline. CDR3 loop: CAISGGTQETQYF. The CDR3 bases are TGTGCCATCAGTGGCGGGACCCAAGAGACCCAGTACTTC.

This clonotype was recorded many times. V gene TRBV4-1 combines with J gene TRBJ2-1; D is unclear. Trimming cost V 5 bases and J 5 bases, with 10 bases left between them. This CDR3 is 13 amino acids long. CDR1 and CDR2 (germline): MGHRA, YSYEKL. The DNA for the CDR3 is TGCGCCAGCAGCAACGACGGAAACAATGAGCAGTTCTTC. Amino acids: CASSNDGNNEQFF.

This clonotype showed up just a few times. This chain links TRBV12-3 or TRBV12-4 with TRBJ2-3, with unresolved D. Trimming cost V 6 bases and J 6 bases, with 7 bases left between them. CDR3 size: 11 residues. CDR3 loop: CASRLGDTQYF. The CDR3 DNA is TGTGCCAGCAGGTTGGGGGATACGCAGTATTTT.

Here the CDR3 reads CASSRRRDSYEQYV. CDR3 DNA: TGTGCCAGCAGCCGCCGCCGGGACAGCTACGAGCAGTACGTC. This chain joins TRBV11-2 and TRBJ2-7; 7 bases match TRBD1. Germline V gives CDR1 SGHAT, CDR2 FQNNGV. V shed 5 bases and J 3 bases; nucleotides not matched to a gene: 7. The CDR3 extends over 14 amino acids.

This clonotype turned up a few times. V and J are TRBV20-1 and TRBJ1-2; the D gene is possibly TRBD1 (6 bases). Deletions cut 2 bases from V and 6 bases from J, with 7 bases between. The CDR3 runs to 11 residues. Germline values: CDR1 DFQATT, CDR2 SNEGSKA (reference sequence). CDR3 sequence: CSARRGDGYTF. The CDR3 nucleotides read TGCAGTGCTAGAAGGGGGGATGGCTACACCTTC.

The CDR3 DNA is TGTGCCAGCACCCGACTAGCGGGAGGAAAAGATGAGCAGTTCTTC. Residues: CASTRLAGGKDEQFF. V is TRBV6-2 or TRBV6-3 and J is TRBJ2-1, with 13 bases fitting TRBD2. The CDR3 has 15 amino acids. Germline V gene data show CDR1 as MNHEY and CDR2 as SVGEGT. The V gene end was trimmed by 7 bases and the J gene end by 8 bases; junction bases not matched to a gene: 8.

The rearrangement uses TRBV7-2 and TRBJ1-6; D is uncertain. Germline V CDR1 and CDR2: SGHTA, FQGNSA. V gave up 0 bases and J gave up 8 bases, with 2 bases separating them. This CDR3 is built from 12 residues. CDR3 sequence reads: CASSLAHSPLHF. CDR3 DNA sequence: TGTGCCAGCAGCTTAGCGCATTCACCCCTCCACTTT.

The J gene is TRBJ1-5, the V gene TRBV9, with TRBD1 matching over 7 bases. This CDR3 is built from 16 residues. After removal of 4 bases from V and 5 bases from J, the junction contained 12 bases not matched to a gene. Germline-derived CDR1 and CDR2 are SGDLS and YYNGEE. The CDR3 loop is CASSPGPQGVDQPQHF. CDR3 nucleotides: TGTGCCAGCAGCCCCGGGCCCCAGGGGGTGGATCAGCCCCAGCATTTT.